The next 7 T cell receptor beta chains were all read from a single sample in a study of blood T cell repertoires in COVID-19. Measured with immunoSEQ multiplex PCR; TCRdb has only the in-frame clones, and not every one. The table shows 150,000 or so clones, with approximately 79% occurring only once. The specimen sequenced was peripheral blood. The origin of the receptors is a woman aged 60 to 75 with COVID-19, enrolled during active disease.

The chain combines TRBV7-8 with TRBJ2-2; D is possibly TRBD1 (6 bases). CDR1 is SGHVS and CDR2 is FQNEAQ in the germline V gene. This CDR3 is 17 amino acids long. V was trimmed by 1 base and J by 8 bases, leaving 20 bases between them. The CDR3 region is CASSLGTASFIAGELFF. CDR3 bases: TGTGCCAGCAGCTTAGGGACAGCGTCTTTTATCGCTGGGGAGCTGTTTTTT. The whole variable domain, filled in from reference TRBV7-8 and TRBJ2-2, reads GAGVSQSPRYKVAKRGQDVALRCDPISGHVSLFWYQQALGQGPEFLTYFQNEAQLDKSGLPSDRFFAERPEGSVSTLKIQRTQQEDSAVYLCASSLGTASFIAGELFFGEGSRLTVL.

This clone was seen a handful of times. The chain recombines TRBV28 with TRBJ2-7, with TRBD2 matching 10 bases. This CDR3 has 16 amino acids. Trimming at V came to 7 bases and at J to 5 bases, leaving 14 bases not matched to a gene. CDR1 is MDHEN, CDR2 SYDVKM, per germline. CDR3 bases: TGTGCCAGCAAAAGGACTAGCGGAGCTATTCAAGACGAGCAGTACTTC. Amino acid sequence: CASKRTSGAIQDEQYF.

The chain recombines TRBV12-2 with TRBJ2-7; TRBD1 is the table's D call and was not checked against the DNA. TRBV12-2 is a pseudogene segment. The CDR3 consists of 15 residues. As DNA, the CDR3 is TGTGCAAGTCGCTTACCACAGGGGGCGAACTACGAGCAGTACTTC. It translates to CASRLPQGANYEQYF.

The chain is built from TRBV4-3 and TRBJ2-5, with D perhaps matching TRBD1 (5 bases). This CDR3 comprises 14 residues. Germline V CDR1 and CDR2: LGHNA, YSLEER. Trimming left V 2 bases short and J 3 bases short, with 10 bases between. As DNA, the CDR3 is TGCGCCAGCAGCCAATTTTCAGGGAAAGAGACCCAGTACTTC. It codes for CASSQFSGKETQYF.

The V call is TRBV6-1, the J call TRBJ2-2; maybe TRBD2 (6 bases). The length of the CDR3 is 15 residues. Germline loops: CDR1 MNHNS, CDR2 SASEGT. V lost 2 bases, J lost 3 bases, and 10 bases lay in between. CDR3 loop: CASSELGRHTGELFF. CDR3 in DNA: TGTGCCAGCAGTGAATTGGGGAGGCACACCGGGGAGCTGTTTTTT.

CDR3 amino acids: CASSQDRAGVGYNSPLHF. CDR3 bases: TGTGCCAGCAGCCAAGATCGTGCGGGCGTAGGCTATAATTCACCCCTCCACTTT. The chain couples TRBV3-1 (or the pseudogene TRBV3-2) to TRBJ1-6, with D hard to call. The CDR3 contains 18 residues. Trimming left V 0 bases short and J 3 bases short, with 15 bases between. Germline-derived CDR1 and CDR2 are LGHDT and YNNKEL (reference sequence).

This sequence joins TRBV11-2 and TRBJ2-7, with 7 bases identical to TRBD2. The CDR3 has 17 amino acids. The V segment lost 4 bases and the J segment 5 bases; nucleotides outside the gene matches: 17. CDR1 is SGHAT and CDR2 is FQNNGV in the germline V gene. The CDR3 DNA is TGTGCCAGCAGCTCGGGGCGGGAGAGGGGTGAAGGAAACGAGCAGTACTTC. Translated: CASSSGRERGEGNEQYF.